This T cell receptor (beta chain) was retrieved from a study of radiation and T cells in renal cell carcinoma. Stated treatment: treatment-naive control, cytoreductive nephrectomy. Study findings and constraints: Irradiated tumors held more dominant CDR3 motifs than control tumors. Only small tumor regions of roughly 0.96 g were sampled.

The V gene's germline CDR1 is SGHDT and CDR2 YYEEEE. This CDR3 comprises 15 residues. V lost 4 bases, J lost 4 bases, and 8 bases stayed unmatched. This clone came up a few times. The antigen remains unidentified. Profiling relied on immunoSEQ multiplex PCR, and the TCRdb table lists in-frame clones only, not all of them. The table has 25,000 or so clones, 45% to 70% seen once. This clonotype was sampled from a human donor with renal cell carcinoma. Sequenced here: tumor tissue, sampled from a patient whose treatment was nephrectomy without radiotherapy. The chain links TRBV5-6 to TRBJ1-5, with 7 bases matching TRBD1. The CDR3 region has the DNA TGTGCCAGCAGCAGACAGGGAGGCAGGAATCAGCCCCAGCATTTT. Its translation is CASSRQGGRNQPQHF.